The 8 T cell receptor beta chains below all came from one sample that was sequenced in a study of blood T cell repertoires in COVID-19. Using immunoSEQ multiplex PCR, the repertoire was profiled, and TCRdb retains in-frame clones only, with some absent. The sample shows roughly 130,000 clones, about 80% of them seen only once. The sequencing sample was made of peripheral blood. All receptors come from a woman in her 50s with acute or convalescent COVID-19.

The chain recombines TRBV18 with TRBJ1-2; D uncertain. This CDR3 comprises 14 residues. V was trimmed by 6 bases and J by 2 bases, leaving 13 bases between them. Germline values: CDR1 KGHSH, CDR2 LQKENI. The CDR3, as DNA: TGTGCCAGCTCCCGCGGCGATACCAACTATGGCTACACCTTC. It codes for CASSRGDTNYGYTF. The variable domain in full, with the rest retrieved from reference TRBV18 and TRBJ1-2, is NAGVMQNPRHLVRRRGQEARLRCSPMKGHSHVYWYRQLPEEGLKFMVYLQKENIIDESGMPKERFSAEFPKEGPSILRIQQVVRGDSAAYFCASSRGDTNYGYTFGSGTRLTVV.

This clone has only one observation. The chain uses TRBV12-5 and TRBJ1-5; D is uncertain. Looked up from germline, CDR1 is LGHNT and CDR2 is FRNRAP. V lost 3 bases and J 4 bases, leaving 7 bases between the germline ends. The CDR3 has 13 residues. This CDR3 is CASGFDGNQPQHF. CDR3 coding DNA: TGTGCTAGTGGTTTTGACGGGAATCAGCCCCAGCATTTT.

V is TRBV19 and J is TRBJ1-5, with 9 bases aligning to TRBD1. The CDR3 runs 15 residues. The ends lost 4 bases at V and 4 bases at J; junction bases unmatched: 5. Per the germline V gene, CDR1 is LNHDA and CDR2 is SQIVND (reference sequence). CDR3 in DNA: TGTGCCAGTAGTACCCGAGGGACAGGGAATCAGCCCCAGCATTTT. It translates to CASSTRGTGNQPQHF.

The gene calls are TRBV9 and TRBJ2-3, with 12 bases lining up with TRBD2. The CDR3 length is 16 residues. With V trimmed by 4 bases and J by 1 base, 4 bases remained unmatched. Per the germline V gene, CDR1 is SGDLS and CDR2 is YYNGEE. Here the CDR3 DNA reads TGTGCCAGCAGCCTCAGACTAGCGGGGGGCACAGATACGCAGTATTTT. This encodes CASSLRLAGGTDTQYF.

The CDR3 loop is CASSVAVARGERGYTF. CDR3 bases: TGTGCCAGCAGCGTAGCTGTGGCCAGGGGGGAGCGTGGCTACACCTTC. V is TRBV9 and J is TRBJ1-2, with 7 bases that match TRBD1. Trimming cost V 0 bases and J 7 bases; bases outside gene matches: 12. The CDR3 has 16 amino acids. The germline V gene has CDR1 SGDLS and CDR2 YYNGEE.

This sequence joins TRBV28 and TRBJ1-2; D unclear. Germline lookup yields CDR1 MDHEN and CDR2 SYDVKM. The ends were cut back, 5 bases at V and 4 bases at J, with 5 bases in the middle. This CDR3 has 11 residues. The DNA for the CDR3 is TGTGCCAGCAGTAACAGCTATGGCTACACCTTC. Translation: CASSNSYGYTF.

V is TRBV30 and J is TRBJ2-2; D uncertain. V was cut by 0 bases and J by 6 bases, with 14 bases left in between. This CDR3 spans 15 amino acids. Germline lookup yields CDR1 GTSNPN and CDR2 SVGIG (reference sequence). CDR3 region: CAWSVTPLMPGELFF. CDR3 nucleotides: TGTGCCTGGAGTGTAACCCCCCTAATGCCCGGGGAGCTGTTTTTT.

This chain's CDR3 is CASSLPRGNEKLFF. In DNA form, the CDR3 reads TGTGCCAGCAGCCTGCCTAGGGGGAATGAAAAACTGTTTTTT. V usage is TRBV4-2 and J usage is TRBJ1-4, with TRBD1 as a possible D gene (6 bases). Germline CDR1 reads LGHNA; CDR2 reads YNFKEQ. The germline V and J ends were trimmed by 4 bases and 5 bases, with 11 bases remaining between them. CDR3 size: 14 residues.